Below, 15 T cell receptor beta chains from the same sample are listed, as sequenced in a study of blood T cell repertoires in COVID-19. Sequencing was performed with immunoSEQ multiplex PCR; in TCRdb, only in-frame clones are kept and a portion is missing. The repertoire holds 200,000 to 300,000 clones, more than 65% seen once, with approximately 2% in the top ten. The specimen sequenced was peripheral blood. These receptors originate from a man aged 35 to 55 who had recovered from COVID-19.

This clone was detected only once. V usage is TRBV5-1 and J usage is TRBJ2-7, with D maybe TRBD1 (6 bases). The CDR3 runs to 14 residues. The ends were cut back, 0 bases at V and 4 bases at J, with 11 bases in the middle. Germline loops: CDR1 SGHRS, CDR2 YFSETQ. CDR3 region: CASSLDRVIYEQYF. The CDR3, as DNA: TGCGCCAGCAGCTTGGACAGGGTCATTTACGAGCAGTACTTC.

This chain joins TRBV7-2 and TRBJ2-2; 8 bases map to TRBD2. Germline V lookup: CDR1 SGHTA, CDR2 FQGNSA. This CDR3 has 17 amino acids. V lost 5 bases and J lost 4; bases outside the gene matches: 12. The CDR3: CASSLQPGGASTGELFF. The CDR3 DNA reads TGTGCCAGCAGCCTACAACCCGGGGGGGCCAGCACCGGGGAGCTGTTTTTT.

This CDR3 reads CAWSVASGRAVEQFF. CDR3 DNA: TGTGCCTGGAGTGTAGCTAGCGGGAGGGCGGTTGAGCAGTTCTTC. V usage is TRBV30 and J usage is TRBJ2-1; 12 bases align to TRBD2. Germline V gene lookup returns CDR1 GTSNPN and CDR2 SVGIG (reference sequence). After removal of 0 bases from V and 9 bases from J, the junction contained 6 bases not matched to a gene. The CDR3 has 15 amino acids.

The chain links TRBV2 to TRBJ2-3, with a weak D call TRBD2 (6 bases). The germline gives CDR1 SNHLY, CDR2 FYNNEI. V gave up 2 bases and J gave up 14 bases, with 11 bases separating them. The CDR3 sequence is 11 residues long. The CDR3 loop reads CASSEPAGTYF. As DNA, the CDR3 is TGTGCCAGCAGTGAACCGGCGGGGACGTATTTT. The full variable domain, with the rest looked up from reference TRBV2 and TRBJ2-3, is EPEVTQTPSHQVTQMGQEVILRCVPISNHLYFYWYRQILGQKVEFLVSFYNNEISEKSEIFDDQFSVERPDGSNFTLKIRSTKLEDSAMYFCASSEPAGTYFGPGTRLTVL.

The chain combines TRBV19 with TRBJ1-1, with unresolved D. The V end lost 1 base, the J end lost 1 base, and 10 bases lay between the germline ends. The CDR3 has 15 amino acids. Germline CDR1 and CDR2: LNHDA and SQIVND (reference sequence). CDR3 in DNA: TGTGCCAGTAGTATAGCAGCAACGGGGAACACTGAAGCTTTCTTT. Its translation is CASSIAATGNTEAFF. Supplemented by reference TRBV19 and TRBJ1-1, the full variable domain reads DGGITQSPKYLFRKEGQNVTLSCEQNLNHDAMYWYRQDPGQGLRLIYYSQIVNDFQKGDIAEGYSVSREKKESFPLTVTSAQKNPTAFYLCASSIAATGNTEAFFGQGTRLTVV.

This rearrangement joins TRBV5-1 to TRBJ2-5; the match to TRBD1 covers 7 bases. Germline V CDR1 and CDR2: SGHRS, YFSETQ. CDR3 length: 14 amino acids. V gave up 3 bases and J gave up 5 bases; unmatched junction bases: 7. DNA for the CDR3: TGCGCCAGCAGCTCGACAGGGTCGGATGAGACCCAGTACTTC. It codes for CASSSTGSDETQYF.

There are a few counts of this clone. V and J are TRBV29-1 and TRBJ2-5, with TRBD2 matching 7 bases. CDR3 size: 13 residues. Unmatched junction bases numbered 11, after V lost 7 bases and J lost 6 bases. Germline CDR1 and CDR2: SQVTM and ANQGSEA. CDR3 nucleotide sequence: TGCAGCGCCCACCTCGGGAGCGGGAAGACCCAGTACTTC. Amino acid sequence: CSAHLGSGKTQYF.

Note on this clone: One end of the junction does not line up with germline, which may come from a read error. This chain uses TRBV18 with TRBJ2-7; 8 positions match TRBD1. The CDR3 covers 15 residues. Germline values: CDR1 KGHSH, CDR2 LQKENI. CDR3 sequence reads: CASSAPDRASYEQYF. The CDR3 bases are TGTGCCAGCTCAGCACCGGACAGGGCTTCCTACGAGCAGTACTTC.

The V gene is TRBV30, the J gene TRBJ2-7; 7 bases fit TRBD2. The V segment lost 0 bases and the J segment 4 bases; nucleotides outside the gene matches: 3. Germline V gene sequence: CDR1 GTSNPN, CDR2 SVGIG (reference sequence). The CDR3 has 13 amino acids. CDR3 bases: TGTGCCTGGAGTGTAGGAGCGGGGTACGAGCAGTACTTC. Its translation is CAWSVGAGYEQYF.

This clone was counted only a few times. The V call is TRBV18, the J call TRBJ2-7, with TRBD2 matching over 8 bases. CDR1 is KGHSH, CDR2 LQKENI, per germline. The ends lost 3 bases at V and 0 bases at J; junction bases unmatched: 10. CDR3 length: 17 amino acids. CDR3 in DNA: TGTGCCAGCTCACCGGGGGCTAGCGGGCGAGTCTCCTACGAGCAGTACTTC. Its protein product is CASSPGASGRVSYEQYF.

This sequence joins TRBV5-1 and TRBJ2-3; 8 bases line up with TRBD2. CDR1 is SGHRS, CDR2 YFSETQ, per germline. J lost 0 bases, V lost 9 bases, and 6 bases had no gene match. The CDR3 is 14 amino acids. The CDR3 loop reads CATHRGGSTDTQYF. The DNA of the CDR3 is TGCGCCACCCATCGGGGGGGTAGCACAGATACGCAGTATTTT. Full variable domain (rest looked up from reference TRBV5-1 and TRBJ2-3): KAGVTQTPRYLIKTRGQQVTLSCSPISGHRSVSWYQQTPGQGLQFLFEYFSETQRNKGNFPGRFSGRQFSNSRSEMNVSTLELGDSALYLCATHRGGSTDTQYFGPGTRLTVL.

This chain connects TRBV5-1 to TRBJ2-5; 8 positions agree with TRBD2. V dropped 0 bases and J dropped 5; count of bases not matched to a gene: 9. Germline V lookup: CDR1 SGHRS, CDR2 YFSETQ. The CDR3 runs to 16 residues. The CDR3, as DNA: TGCGCCAGCAGCTTGGCCGGGGGGGCTTTTTGGGAGACCCAGTACTTC. As protein: CASSLAGGAFWETQYF.

The chain uses TRBV11-3 and TRBJ2-5; 12 positions match TRBD2. The germline V gene encodes CDR1 SGHNT and CDR2 YENEEA. This CDR3 region has 16 residues. Trimming took 5 bases from V and 1 from J; bases not matched to a gene: 5. The chain's CDR3 is CASSPRTSGVQETQYF. Written as DNA, the CDR3 is TGTGCCAGCAGCCCGAGGACTAGCGGGGTCCAAGAGACCCAGTACTTC.

Only one count was recorded for this clone. V and J are TRBV27 and TRBJ2-1; 11 nucleotides line up with TRBD1. The CDR3 runs 16 residues. In germline, CDR1 is MNHEY, CDR2 SMNVEV (reference sequence). Losses at the gene ends were 1 base for V and 7 bases for J; bases not matched to a gene: 6. The DNA for the CDR3 is TGTGCCAGCAGTTTATTTCTCGGACAGGGGGCAAATGAGCAGTTCTTC. Translation gives CASSLFLGQGANEQFF.

V and J are TRBV7-8 and TRBJ2-3, with 9 bases aligning to TRBD2. J gave up 2 bases and V 2 bases, and 5 bases lay outside the gene matches. Looked up from germline, CDR1 is SGHVS and CDR2 is FQNEAQ. The CDR3 totals 16 residues. The CDR3 loop is CASSLNIAGATDTQYF. As DNA, the CDR3 is TGTGCCAGCAGCTTAAACATAGCGGGGGCCACAGATACGCAGTATTTT.